A selection of T cell receptor beta chains follows, all from one sample in a study of cytomegalovirus exposure and HLA in healthy donors. TCRdb's copy holds only in-frame clones and misses some; the assay was immunoSEQ multiplex PCR. This table holds over 150,000 clones, more than 75% found once. The sample comprised PBMCs. These receptors all come from a girl aged 5 to 17 in good health and CMV-seropositive. Each CDR3 is given with its conserved first and last residue. A D gene is named only where the DNA matches it firmly. Size values are once, few and many counts, or a class for expanded clones, and some rows have none.

clone_size: .
j_call: TRBJ1-1
d_call: .
v_call: TRBV6-5
cdr3_nt: TGTGCCAGCAGAGCCACAGGGTATGATAGAGAAGCTTTCTTT
cdr3_aa: CASRATGYDREAFF

clone_size: .
j_call: TRBJ2-7
d_call: .
v_call: TRBV11-2
cdr3_nt: TGTGCCAGCAGCTTAGGACCAGAGGGCTACGAGCAGTACTTC
cdr3_aa: CASSLGPEGYEQYF

clone_size: .
j_call: TRBJ2-1
d_call: .
v_call: TRBV5-1
cdr3_nt: TGCGCCAGCAGCTTGGTACAGGGGAGGAAGAATGAGCAGTTCTTC
cdr3_aa: CASSLVQGRKNEQFF

clone_size: .
j_call: TRBJ2-7
d_call: .
v_call: TRBV4-3
cdr3_nt: TGCGCCAGCAGCCAATACCAGACTCACTCCTACGAGCAGTACTTC
cdr3_aa: CASSQYQTHSYEQYF

clone_size: .
j_call: TRBJ2-5
d_call: TRBD2
v_call: TRBV2
cdr3_nt: TGTGCCAGCATCCCACTAGCGGGGGGCCAAGAGACCCAGTACTTC
cdr3_aa: CASIPLAGGQETQYF

clone_size: .
j_call: TRBJ1-5
d_call: TRBD1
v_call: TRBV27
cdr3_nt: TGTGCCAGCAGTCTGGGACAGAGCAATCAGCCCCAGCATTTT
cdr3_aa: CASSLGQSNQPQHF

clone_size: once
j_call: TRBJ1-2
d_call: .
v_call: TRBV7-8
cdr3_nt: TGTGCCAGCAGCCGGGACGGAGCGGGAGGTTTACCCTACACCTTC
cdr3_aa: CASSRDGAGGLPYTF

clone_size: .
j_call: TRBJ1-2
d_call: .
v_call: TRBV2
cdr3_nt: TGTGCCAGCAGCCAAACAGACTATGGCTACACCTTC
cdr3_aa: CASSQTDYGYTF

clone_size: .
j_call: TRBJ2-4
d_call: TRBD1
v_call: TRBV5-4
cdr3_nt: TGTGCCAGCAGCTTGACAGGGGATAACATTCAGTACTTC
cdr3_aa: CASSLTGDNIQYF

clone_size: .
j_call: TRBJ2-5
d_call: TRBD1
v_call: TRBV19
cdr3_nt: TGTGCCAGTAGCTCCCAGGGACAGGAAGAGACCCAGTACTTC
cdr3_aa: CASSSQGQEETQYF

clone_size: .
j_call: TRBJ1-1
d_call: .
v_call: TRBV6-5
cdr3_nt: TGTGCCAGCAGTGTAAGCAGGGACACTGAAGCTTTCTTT
cdr3_aa: CASSVSRDTEAFF

clone_size: .
j_call: TRBJ2-7
d_call: .
v_call: TRBV19
cdr3_nt: TGTGCCAGTAGTATGAGAGATGAGCAGTACTTC
cdr3_aa: CASSMRDEQYF

clone_size: .
j_call: TRBJ1-1
d_call: .
v_call: TRBV19
cdr3_nt: TGTGCCAGTAGCCCAGGGGATAGGTCTGAAGCTTTCTTT
cdr3_aa: CASSPGDRSEAFF

clone_size: .
j_call: TRBJ2-7
d_call: TRBD1
v_call: TRBV15
cdr3_nt: TGTGCCACTCGGACAGGGGTCTCCTACGAGCAGTACTTC
cdr3_aa: CATRTGVSYEQYF

clone_size: .
j_call: TRBJ2-7
d_call: .
v_call: TRBV7-7
cdr3_nt: TGTGCTAGCAGCTTAGCACAGGGAATCGCCTACGAGCAGTACTTC
cdr3_aa: CASSLAQGIAYEQYF

clone_size: .
j_call: TRBJ1-3
d_call: .
v_call: TRBV2
cdr3_nt: TGTGCCAGCAGCCCCGCAGTCTCCGGAAACACCATATATTTT
cdr3_aa: CASSPAVSGNTIYF

clone_size: .
j_call: TRBJ2-1
d_call: .
v_call: TRBV19
cdr3_nt: TGTGCCAGTAGTAGTGGACTACCTTACAATGAGCAGTTCTTC
cdr3_aa: CASSSGLPYNEQFF

clone_size: few
j_call: TRBJ2-7
d_call: .
v_call: TRBV10-1
cdr3_nt: TGCGCCAGCAGTGAGCGTAAGCGATTGACCCCCAACGAGCAGTACTTC
cdr3_aa: CASSERKRLTPNEQYF

clone_size: .
j_call: TRBJ2-1
d_call: TRBD2
v_call: TRBV9
cdr3_nt: TGTGCCAGCAGCGTAGGGGGACTAGTTTCCTCCAATGAGCAGTTCTTC
cdr3_aa: CASSVGGLVSSNEQFF

clone_size: .
j_call: TRBJ1-1
d_call: TRBD1
v_call: TRBV27
cdr3_nt: TGTGCCAGCAGGACAGGGGACATGAACACTGAAGCTTTCTTT
cdr3_aa: CASRTGDMNTEAFF

clone_size: once
j_call: TRBJ2-5
d_call: .
v_call: TRBV11-2
cdr3_nt: TGTGCCAGCAGCTCCTATGCCCAGGGGAAATGGGAGACCCAGTACTTC
cdr3_aa: CASSSYAQGKWETQYF

clone_size: .
j_call: TRBJ1-4
d_call: .
v_call: TRBV20-1
cdr3_nt: TGCAGTGCGGGCTATAATGAAAAACTGTTTTTT
cdr3_aa: CSAGYNEKLFF

clone_size: once
j_call: TRBJ1-5
d_call: .
v_call: TRBV7-6
cdr3_nt: TGTGCCAGCAGCTACGGAGGAGAAGGTCAGCCCCAGCATTTT
cdr3_aa: CASSYGGEGQPQHF

clone_size: .
j_call: TRBJ2-3
d_call: .
v_call: TRBV6-1
cdr3_nt: TGTGCCAGCAATGTCAGGGTTAGGTTAGATGCGCAGTATTTT
cdr3_aa: CASNVRVRLDAQYF

clone_size: .
j_call: TRBJ2-3
d_call: TRBD1
v_call: TRBV6-1
cdr3_nt: TGTGCCAGCAGTGAGGGGACAGGGAGTTGGACAGATACGCAGTATTTT
cdr3_aa: CASSEGTGSWTDTQYF

clone_size: .
j_call: TRBJ2-1
d_call: .
v_call: TRBV27
cdr3_nt: TGTGCCAGCAGTGCTACCACTTCAGGGGTGGCCTACAATGAGCAGTTCTTC
cdr3_aa: CASSATTSGVAYNEQFF

clone_size: .
j_call: TRBJ2-1
d_call: .
v_call: TRBV9
cdr3_nt: TGTGCCAGCAGCCTAAGCGAAAAAACGGGCTCCTACAATGAGCAGTTCTTC
cdr3_aa: CASSLSEKTGSYNEQFF

clone_size: .
j_call: TRBJ1-4
d_call: TRBD1
v_call: TRBV5-1
cdr3_nt: TGCGCCAGCAGCTTCGCCAAGGGGGCGACGGGTGAAAAACTGTTTTTT
cdr3_aa: CASSFAKGATGEKLFF

clone_size: once
j_call: TRBJ2-3
d_call: TRBD2
v_call: TRBV29-1
cdr3_nt: TGCAGCGGGGCGGGAGTAAGCACAGATACGCAGTATTTT
cdr3_aa: CSGAGVSTDTQYF

clone_size: .
j_call: TRBJ1-1
d_call: TRBD1
v_call: TRBV7-2
cdr3_nt: TGTGCCAGCAGCAGACAGGGATTAATGAACACTGAAGCTTTCTTT
cdr3_aa: CASSRQGLMNTEAFF

clone_size: few
j_call: TRBJ1-1
d_call: .
v_call: TRBV6-1
cdr3_nt: TGTGCCAGCAGTGAAGCTAGGAATTACCAGGGCACTGAAGCTTTCTTT
cdr3_aa: CASSEARNYQGTEAFF

clone_size: once
j_call: TRBJ1-1
d_call: TRBD1
v_call: TRBV25-1
cdr3_nt: TGTGCCAGCAGTACGGGACAGGGTATCACTGAAGCTTTCTTT
cdr3_aa: CASSTGQGITEAFF

clone_size: .
j_call: TRBJ2-3
d_call: .
v_call: TRBV10-1
cdr3_nt: TGCGCCAGCAATGCAGAAGGCACAGATACGCAGTATTTT
cdr3_aa: CASNAEGTDTQYF

clone_size: few
j_call: TRBJ1-5
d_call: TRBD1
v_call: TRBV7-9
cdr3_nt: TGTGCCAGCAGCTTGTCGGGGGACAGGGCCCCCGGTGGGGCCCAGCATTTT
cdr3_aa: CASSLSGDRAPGGAQHF

clone_size: .
j_call: TRBJ1-3
d_call: TRBD1
v_call: TRBV29-1
cdr3_nt: TGCAGCGCCCAGGGGACAGACTCCGGAAACACCATATATTTT
cdr3_aa: CSAQGTDSGNTIYF

clone_size: .
j_call: TRBJ1-1
d_call: .
v_call: TRBV2
cdr3_nt: TGTGCCAGCAGGGGTGTGCGGGGGGTAGATGAAGCTTTCTTT
cdr3_aa: CASRGVRGVDEAFF

clone_size: .
j_call: TRBJ2-7
d_call: TRBD2
v_call: TRBV10-1
cdr3_nt: TGCGCCAGCAGTGATTCTGGACTAGCGGGAAGCCGCGAGCAGTACTTC
cdr3_aa: CASSDSGLAGSREQYF

clone_size: few
j_call: TRBJ2-1
d_call: TRBD2
v_call: TRBV9
cdr3_nt: TGTGCCAGCAGCCGAGGTGGGCTAGCGGCCTACAATGAGCAGTTCTTC
cdr3_aa: CASSRGGLAAYNEQFF

clone_size: .
j_call: TRBJ2-1
d_call: .
v_call: TRBV6-5
cdr3_nt: TGTGCCAGCAGTTACGTGGGCCCTCGCGATGAGCAGTTCTTC
cdr3_aa: CASSYVGPRDEQFF

clone_size: .
j_call: TRBJ1-2
d_call: .
v_call: TRBV29-1
cdr3_nt: TGCAGCGTTGTGGCCGCTAACTATGGCTACACCTTC
cdr3_aa: CSVVAANYGYTF

clone_size: .
j_call: TRBJ2-3
d_call: TRBD2
v_call: TRBV10-3
cdr3_nt: TGTGCCATCAGTCCTAGCGGGAGGGCCGGGGATACGCAGTATTTT
cdr3_aa: CAISPSGRAGDTQYF

clone_size: .
j_call: TRBJ2-3
d_call: .
v_call: TRBV5-6
cdr3_nt: TGTGCCAGCAGCCCGGGGGCGGGAGTGGTGGGGACAGATACGCAGTATTTT
cdr3_aa: CASSPGAGVVGTDTQYF

clone_size: .
j_call: TRBJ2-1
d_call: TRBD2
v_call: TRBV18
cdr3_nt: TGTGCCAGCTCATCCCTCCGGGGAGCGGGAGTACCGGATGAGCAGTTCTTC
cdr3_aa: CASSSLRGAGVPDEQFF

clone_size: .
j_call: TRBJ1-4
d_call: .
v_call: TRBV7-9
cdr3_nt: TGTGCCAGCAGCCAGGGCGAAGACGAAAAACTGTTTTTT
cdr3_aa: CASSQGEDEKLFF

clone_size: .
j_call: TRBJ2-2
d_call: .
v_call: TRBV29-1
cdr3_nt: TGCAGCGTTCACAGCAGGAGGGGTCCCGGGGAGCTGTTTTTT
cdr3_aa: CSVHSRRGPGELFF

clone_size: .
j_call: TRBJ2-6
d_call: TRBD1
v_call: TRBV15
cdr3_nt: TGTGCCACTCGGACAGGTGGGGCCAACGTCCTGACTTTC
cdr3_aa: CATRTGGANVLTF

clone_size: .
j_call: TRBJ2-5
d_call: TRBD1
v_call: TRBV28
cdr3_nt: TGTGCCAGCAGTCGCCGACAGGGGCCGCAAGAGACCCAGTACTTC
cdr3_aa: CASSRRQGPQETQYF

clone_size: .
j_call: TRBJ1-5
d_call: .
v_call: TRBV2
cdr3_nt: TGTGCCAGCAATCAGGGCTCCCTCAATCAGCCCCAGCATTTT
cdr3_aa: CASNQGSLNQPQHF

clone_size: .
j_call: TRBJ1-4
d_call: .
v_call: TRBV9
cdr3_nt: TGTGCCAGCAGCGTAAGGGACTTTGAAAAACTGTTTTTT
cdr3_aa: CASSVRDFEKLFF

clone_size: .
j_call: TRBJ2-7
d_call: .
v_call: TRBV28
cdr3_nt: TGTGCCAGCAGGAGTACAGGGTCCTACGAGCAGTACTTC
cdr3_aa: CASRSTGSYEQYF